This T cell receptor beta chain was observed in a study of blood T cell repertoires in COVID-19. Study overall: The origin of the acute and convalescent COVID-19 samples was the United States, Italy and Spain. T cells, B-cell-depleted T cells, or PBMCs supplied cDNA or gDNA.

The table lists this clone with a few counts. Generated by immunoSEQ multiplex PCR, the TCRdb table keeps only in-frame clones and is missing some. The table has about 120,000 clones, around 83% seen once. Unmatched junction bases numbered 2, after V lost 4 bases and J lost 3 bases. CDR1 is SGHNT and CDR2 is YYREEE in the germline V gene (reference sequence). The CDR3 loop spans 15 amino acids. Input material: peripheral blood. This TCR was sampled from a man aged 70 or older with acute or convalescent COVID-19. The chain is built from TRBV5-4 and TRBJ2-6; 9 positions agree with TRBD2. CDR3 DNA sequence: TGTGCCAGCAGCGAGACTAGCGGTGGGGCCAACGTCCTGACTTTC. Translating gives CASSETSGGANVLTF.